This T cell receptor (beta chain) was recorded in a study of blood T cell repertoires in COVID-19. Study-wide context: The United States, Italy and Spain were the sources of the acute and convalescent COVID-19 samples. The cDNA or gDNA used as material had been derived from T cells, B-cell-depleted T cells, or PBMCs.

There are 16 residues in the CDR3. V shed 0 bases, J shed 7 bases, and the junction held 4 bases outside the gene matches. Germline V CDR1 and CDR2: LGHNA, YSLEER. Sequenced by immunoSEQ multiplex PCR; TCRdb stores in-frame clones only, minus some. The sample has more than 95,000 clones; over 60% are singletons. The sequence was obtained from a man aged 40-50 years with active or convalescent COVID-19. Sequencing was done on a sample of peripheral blood. The chain employs TRBV4-3 and TRBJ2-1; TRBD2 matches 12 bases. CDR3 loop: CASSQDTSGGRNEQFF. Here the CDR3 DNA reads TGCGCCAGCAGCCAAGATACTAGCGGGGGGAGGAATGAGCAGTTCTTC.